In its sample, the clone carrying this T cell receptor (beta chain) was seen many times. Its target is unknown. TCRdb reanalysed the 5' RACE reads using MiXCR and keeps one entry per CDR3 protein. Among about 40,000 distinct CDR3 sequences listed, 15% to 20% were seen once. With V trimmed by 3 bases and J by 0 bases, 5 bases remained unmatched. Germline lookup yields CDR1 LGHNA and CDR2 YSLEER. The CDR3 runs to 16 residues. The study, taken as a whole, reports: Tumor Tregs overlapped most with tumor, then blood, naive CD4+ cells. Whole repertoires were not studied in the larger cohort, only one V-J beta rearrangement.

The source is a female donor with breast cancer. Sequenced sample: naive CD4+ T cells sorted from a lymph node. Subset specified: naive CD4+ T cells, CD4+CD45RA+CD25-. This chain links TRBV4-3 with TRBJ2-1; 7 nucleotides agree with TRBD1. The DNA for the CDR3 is TGCGCCAGCAGCCAGGCGACAGGGTACTCCTACAATGAGCAGTTCTTC. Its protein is CASSQATGYSYNEQFF.